These T cell receptor beta chains were read from a single sample in a study of CD8 T cells in Susac syndrome. TCRdb processed the immunoSEQ multiplex PCR reads anew with MiXCR; each CDR3 protein has one entry. The sample lists under 200,000 distinct CDR3 sequences, just under 95% occurring once. The sequencing sample was made of CD4+ T cells from PBMCs. The receptors were sampled from a human donor in good health. The CDR3 runs from the conserved cysteine through the conserved F or W. The D gene is left open where the match is weak. Clone size, where shown, is once, few, many, or a class for clones that have expanded.

>TRBV5-6|TRBJ2-5|TRBD1|NA
CASSKTGGEETQYF
TGTGCCAGCAGCAAGACAGGGGGAGAAGAGACCCAGTACTTC
>TRBV11-2|TRBJ2-3|NA|NA
CASSLQISTDTQYF
TGTGCCAGCAGCCTCCAGATTAGCACAGATACGCAGTATTTT
>TRBV15|TRBJ1-5|NA|NA
CATSRVGNGNQPQHF
TGTGCCACCAGCAGAGTGGGAAACGGCAATCAGCCCCAGCATTTT
>TRBV3-1|TRBJ1-2|NA|NA
CASSQVLLSNYGYTF
TGTGCCAGCAGCCAAGTTCTCCTCTCTAACTATGGCTACACCTTC
>TRBV30|TRBJ1-5|NA|NA
CAWSTGRQPQHF
TGTGCCTGGAGCACAGGGAGGCAGCCCCAGCATTTT
>TRBV19|TRBJ2-1|TRBD2|NA
CASTPPLAGGLGNEQFF
TGTGCCAGTACCCCTCCCCTAGCGGGGGGGCTTGGCAATGAGCAGTTCTTC
>TRBV2|TRBJ2-1|NA|NA
CASSDDRSSYNEQFF
TGTGCCAGCAGTGACGACAGGTCGTCCTACAATGAGCAGTTCTTC
>TRBV2|TRBJ2-5|NA|NA
CASSEWRQQETQYF
TGTGCCAGCAGTGAATGGCGTCAGCAAGAGACCCAGTACTTC
>TRBV3-1|TRBJ1-1|NA|once
CASSLWDGRRNTEAFF
TGTGCCAGCAGCCTCTGGGACGGCCGGAGAAACACTGAAGCTTTCTTT
>TRBV7-2|TRBJ2-7|TRBD2|NA
CASSLSSGGTYEQYF
TGTGCCAGCAGCTTATCGAGCGGGGGAACCTACGAGCAGTACTTC
>TRBV20-1|TRBJ1-5|NA|NA
CSAREADQPQHF
TGCAGTGCTAGAGAGGCGGATCAGCCCCAGCATTTT
>TRBV9|TRBJ2-3|NA|NA
CASSVEDASNTQYF
TGTGCCAGCAGCGTAGAGGACGCCTCGAATACGCAGTATTTT
>TRBV20-1|TRBJ1-1|NA|once
CSARVRLWGNTEAFF
TGCAGTGCTAGAGTTCGTTTGTGGGGGAACACTGAAGCTTTCTTT
>TRBV5-1|TRBJ2-6|NA|NA
CASSLALTGASGANVLTF
TGCGCCAGCAGCTTGGCCTTGACAGGAGCCTCTGGGGCCAACGTCCTGACTTTC
>TRBV5-1|TRBJ1-4|NA|NA
CASSFTGPGEKLFF
TGCGCCAGCAGCTTCACAGGGCCGGGTGAAAAACTGTTTTTT
>TRBV6-5|TRBJ2-5|NA|NA
CASSWEETQYF
TGTGCCAGCAGCTGGGAAGAGACCCAGTACTTC
>TRBV3-1|TRBJ2-1|TRBD2|NA
CASSPLAGAQFF
TGTGCCAGCAGCCCCTTAGCGGGGGCACAGTTCTTC
>TRBV11-2|TRBJ1-6|NA|once
CASSLGQASSPLHF
TGTGCCAGCAGCTTAGGACAGGCCAGTTCACCCCTCCACTTT
>TRBV20-1|TRBJ1-2|NA|NA
CSARRHDGYTF
TGCAGTGCTAGACGTCACGATGGCTACACCTTC
>TRBV20-1|TRBJ1-2|TRBD1|few
CSARQGNYGYTF
TGCAGTGCTCGACAGGGGAACTATGGCTACACCTTC
>TRBV6-5|TRBJ1-2|NA|once
CASSSPGHWGYTF
TGTGCCAGCAGTTCCCCGGGACATTGGGGCTACACCTTC
>TRBV5-6|TRBJ2-1|TRBD1|NA
CASSLMQGAGSYNEQFF
TGTGCCAGCAGCTTGATGCAGGGGGCGGGTTCCTACAATGAGCAGTTCTTC
>TRBV20-1|TRBJ2-1|NA|NA
CSASGTPSYNEQFF
TGCAGTGCGTCTGGGACCCCCTCCTACAATGAGCAGTTCTTC
>TRBV20-1|TRBJ2-1|NA|NA
CSARKATAHNEQFF
TGCAGTGCTAGAAAGGCGACTGCCCACAATGAGCAGTTCTTC
>TRBV20-1|TRBJ2-3|NA|NA
CSVKWSTDTQYF
TGCAGTGTTAAATGGAGCACAGATACGCAGTATTTT
>TRBV6-6|TRBJ2-3|NA|NA
CASSVGGRGDTQYF
TGTGCCAGCAGTGTGGGGGGCCGAGGAGATACGCAGTATTTT
>TRBV5-6|TRBJ2-5|NA|NA
CASSLELGTSETQYF
TGTGCCAGCAGCTTGGAGTTGGGGACATCAGAGACCCAGTACTTC
>TRBV7-2|TRBJ1-2|NA|NA
CASGSGGTLGGYTF
TGTGCCAGCGGTAGCGGGGGCACCCTGGGTGGCTACACCTTC
>TRBV7-9|TRBJ2-3|NA|once
CASSQDAPSTDTQYF
TGTGCCAGCAGCCAGGACGCCCCTAGCACAGATACGCAGTATTTT
>TRBV19|TRBJ2-5|NA|NA
CASSIDLQETQYF
TGTGCCAGTAGTATAGATCTCCAGGAGACCCAGTACTTC
>TRBV7-2|TRBJ2-3|TRBD2|NA
CASSTLSGGAGDTQYF
TGTGCCAGCAGCACGCTTAGCGGGGGGGCCGGGGATACGCAGTATTTT
>TRBV29-1|TRBJ2-3|NA|once
CSVEVGRQDTQYF
TGCAGCGTTGAAGTTGGCAGGCAAGATACGCAGTATTTT
>TRBV11-2|TRBJ1-1|NA|NA
CASSFNRNTEAFF
TGTGCCAGCAGCTTTAACAGGAACACTGAAGCTTTCTTT
>TRBV9|TRBJ2-1|NA|NA
CASSARSSYNEQFF
TGTGCCAGCAGCGCGAGAAGCTCCTACAATGAGCAGTTCTTC
>TRBV20-1|TRBJ1-2|TRBD1|NA
CSANPQGADYGYTF
TGCAGTGCGAACCCACAGGGGGCAGACTATGGCTACACCTTC
>TRBV13|TRBJ1-1|NA|once
CASRRPPPFGNEAFF
TGTGCCAGCAGAAGACCGCCCCCCTTCGGGAACGAAGCTTTCTTT
>TRBV7-9|TRBJ2-7|NA|NA
CASSSGGALRHEQYF
TGTGCCAGCAGCTCAGGGGGGGCGCTGAGGCACGAGCAGTACTTC
>TRBV9|TRBJ2-1|NA|once
CASSGGPWDEQFF
TGTGCCAGCAGCGGAGGCCCGTGGGATGAGCAGTTCTTC
>TRBV10-3|TRBJ2-3|NA|NA
CAIRSTSTSTDTQYF
TGTGCCATCAGATCAACTAGTACTAGCACAGATACGCAGTATTTT
>TRBV19|TRBJ2-1|NA|NA
CASSRSSSWIYNEQFF
TGTGCCAGTAGTAGGTCTAGCTCCTGGATCTACAATGAGCAGTTCTTC
>TRBV6-1|TRBJ2-1|TRBD2|few
CASSGLAGNEQFF
TGTGCCAGCAGTGGACTAGCGGGCAATGAGCAGTTCTTC
>TRBV6-2/TRBV6-3|TRBJ2-7|NA|NA
CASSNTRGLSSYEQYF
TGTGCCAGCAGTAACACCCGGGGACTGAGCTCCTACGAGCAGTACTTC
>TRBV2|TRBJ2-1|NA|once
CASSDRGNNEQFF
TGTGCCAGCAGTGACAGAGGGAACAATGAGCAGTTCTTC
>TRBV20-1|TRBJ2-1|NA|NA
CSARDLGAALYNEQFF
TGCAGTGCTAGAGATCTAGGGGCGGCTCTTTACAATGAGCAGTTCTTC
>TRBV20-1|TRBJ2-5|NA|NA
CSARHSRGGQETQYF
TGCAGTGCTAGACACAGCAGGGGGGGCCAAGAGACCCAGTACTTC
>TRBV9|TRBJ2-2|TRBD1|NA
CASSVGSGTVTANTGELFF
TGTGCCAGCAGCGTAGGTTCCGGGACAGTTACTGCGAACACCGGGGAGCTGTTTTTT
>TRBV4-3|TRBJ2-1|TRBD2|NA
CASSQEAFSGGEQFF
TGCGCCAGCAGCCAAGAGGCCTTTAGCGGGGGTGAGCAGTTCTTC
>TRBV29-1|TRBJ2-7|TRBD2|NA
CSAGGVGYEQYF
TGCAGCGCGGGAGGGGTCGGCTACGAGCAGTACTTC
>TRBV3-1|TRBJ2-7|TRBD2|NA
CASSYSGGREQYF
TGTGCCAGCAGCTACAGCGGGGGACGGGAGCAGTACTTC
>TRBV28|TRBJ2-1|TRBD1|NA
CASLTGGHNEQFF
TGTGCCAGCCTGACAGGGGGACACAATGAGCAGTTCTTC
>TRBV20-1|TRBJ1-1|NA|NA
CSARVREGWTFF
TGCAGTGCTAGAGTAAGGGAGGGCTGGACTTTCTTT
>TRBV30|TRBJ2-7|NA|once
CAWSRAGSYEQYF
TGTGCCTGGAGCAGGGCAGGTTCCTACGAGCAGTACTTC
>TRBV7-9|TRBJ2-3|NA|few
CASSRGGDTQYF
TGTGCCAGCAGCCGAGGGGGAGATACGCAGTATTTT
>TRBV5-1|TRBJ2-5|NA|NA
CASSLAGNLQETQYF
TGCGCCAGCAGCTTGGCCGGTAACCTACAAGAGACCCAGTACTTC
>TRBV9|TRBJ2-3|NA|NA
CASSVAQRTDTQYF
TGTGCCAGCAGCGTAGCCCAGCGCACAGATACGCAGTATTTT
>TRBV27|TRBJ1-6|TRBD1|NA
CASSSGTGRLSPLHF
TGTGCCAGCAGCTCCGGGACAGGGAGGCTTTCACCCCTCCACTTT
>TRBV20-1|TRBJ2-7|NA|once
CSARGSAHEQYF
TGCAGTGCTAGAGGTTCGGCCCACGAGCAGTACTTC
>TRBV20-1|TRBJ1-5|NA|NA
CSAAPDSNQPQHF
TGCAGTGCCGCACCAGATAGCAATCAGCCCCAGCATTTT
>TRBV29-1|TRBJ2-3|TRBD1|NA
CSGRGTGGFTDTQYF
TGCAGCGGAAGAGGGACAGGGGGTTTTACAGATACGCAGTATTTT